Here is one T cell receptor (beta chain) with its context. Its antigen is unknown. This specimen belongs to a study of breast tumors, draining lymph nodes, adjacent tissues. In TCRdb, the multiplex PCR reads were re-called with MiXCR into one record per CDR3 protein. This table holds fewer than 150,000 distinct CDR3 sequences, over 20% found once. The CDR3 is 13 amino acids. V was clipped by 1 base and J by 4 bases, with 7 bases between them. CDR1 and CDR2 (germline): MNHNS, SASEGT. Breast cancer patients provided tissue from their axillary draining lymph nodes. Notes on the study in general: Tumor repertoires ranked between lymph nodes and nontumor tissue in diversity, with V and J gene preferences.

The chain links TRBV6-1 to TRBJ1-2, with D unresolved. This clonotype was obtained from a female donor with breast cancer. Some clones in this sample may be carry-over from other donors' samples. Sequenced sample: axillary lymph node tissue. The CDR3 sequence: CASSEGSLYGYTF. DNA for the CDR3: TGTGCCAGCAGTGAAGGTAGCCTCTATGGCTACACCTTC.